A selection of T cell receptor beta chains follows, all from one sample in a study of T cells after yellow fever vaccination. Using its own MiXCR run on the 5' RACE reads, TCRdb lists one record per CDR3 protein. The table lists approximately 130,000 distinct CDR3 sequences, roughly 15% of them singletons. Sequencing used CD8+ T cells sorted from PBMCs, obtained 5 days after the yellow fever booster vaccination. The receptors originated from a man younger than 30 who received the YFV17D yellow fever vaccine. Both conserved end residues are part of each CDR3. Fields, in order: clone size, D gene, V gene, CDR3 length, J gene, CDR3 protein, CDR3 DNA. A D gene is named only where the DNA matches it firmly. Part of the rows lack a size; the others show once, few, many or a class for expanded clones.

>many|NA|TRBV4-1|16|TRBJ2-3
CASSQALFSGTDTQYF
TGCGCCAGCAGCCAAGCCCTGTTTTCCGGCACAGATACGCAGTATTTT
>NA|NA|TRBV27|13|TRBJ2-1
CASSFYANNEQFF
TGTGCCAGCAGTTTTTACGCTAACAATGAGCAGTTCTTC
>NA|NA|TRBV27|14|TRBJ2-1
CASSWYPSGNEQFF
TGTGCCAGCAGTTGGTACCCCTCGGGCAATGAGCAGTTCTTC
>many|TRBD2|TRBV27|13|TRBJ2-2
CASSLGGAGELFF
TGTGCCAGCAGTTTAGGGGGGGCCGGGGAGCTGTTTTTT
>NA|NA|TRBV7-9|12|TRBJ2-5
CASRPGGETQYF
TGTGCCAGCCGTCCAGGGGGGGAGACCCAGTACTTC
>NA|NA|TRBV27|13|TRBJ2-2
CASSFLDAGELFF
TGTGCCAGCAGTTTCCTGGACGCCGGGGAGCTGTTTTTT
>many|NA|TRBV7-2|13|TRBJ1-1
CASSTRSAGEAFF
TGTGCCAGCAGCACCAGATCGGCGGGTGAAGCTTTCTTT
>NA|TRBD1|TRBV5-1|17|TRBJ1-1
CASSQGGVLEVNTEAFF
TGCGCCAGCAGCCAGGGGGGAGTTTTAGAGGTGAACACTGAAGCTTTCTTT
>NA|NA|TRBV5-1|15|TRBJ1-1
CASSLGQGLDTEAFF
TGCGCCAGCAGCTTGGGCCAGGGATTGGACACTGAAGCTTTCTTT
>many|TRBD1|TRBV11-2|20|TRBJ2-1
CASSLLGGQGMLVGYNEQFF
TGTGCCAGCAGCCTATTAGGGGGACAGGGGATGTTGGTTGGGTACAATGAGCAGTTCTTC
>many|TRBD2|TRBV4-1|14|TRBJ2-7
CASSRSGGTYEQYF
TGCGCCAGCAGCCGCAGCGGGGGCACCTACGAGCAGTACTTC
>few|TRBD2|TRBV3-1|16|TRBJ2-5
CASSQTKRLAGRPVYF
TGTGCCAGCAGCCAGACAAAAAGACTAGCGGGTCGGCCCGTGTACTTC
>NA|NA|TRBV19|10|TRBJ2-1
CASSAHEQFF
TGTGCCAGTAGTGCCCATGAGCAGTTCTTC
>NA|NA|TRBV7-8|14|TRBJ1-1
CASSPGTMNTEAFF
TGTGCCAGCAGCCCTGGGACAATGAACACTGAAGCTTTCTTT
>few|NA|TRBV11-1|14|TRBJ1-1
CASSPRQMNTEAFF
TGTGCCAGCAGCCCTCGACAGATGAACACTGAAGCTTTCTTT
>few|TRBD2|TRBV6-6|15|TRBJ2-1
CASSLVAGGNNEQFF
TGTGCCAGCAGTTTAGTAGCGGGGGGGAACAATGAGCAGTTCTTC
>NA|TRBD1|TRBV9|15|TRBJ2-2
CASAPDRVYTGELFF
TGTGCCAGCGCTCCCGACAGGGTGTACACCGGGGAGCTGTTTTTT
>few|TRBD2|TRBV10-3|16|TRBJ2-1
CAINQGLSPVSNEQFF
TGTGCCATCAACCAGGGACTATCCCCCGTAAGCAATGAGCAGTTCTTC
>NA|NA|TRBV3-1|12|TRBJ1-5
CASSDWDQPQHF
TGTGCCAGCAGCGATTGGGATCAGCCCCAGCATTTT
>NA|NA|TRBV5-5|14|TRBJ2-1
CASAKSGTYNEQFF
TGTGCCAGCGCGAAGTCGGGGACCTACAATGAGCAGTTCTTC
>NA|NA|TRBV6-5|15|TRBJ1-1
CASSPGAVLNTEAFF
TGTGCCAGCAGTCCCGGTGCGGTTCTGAACACTGAAGCTTTCTTT
>NA|TRBD1|TRBV20-1|15|TRBJ1-5
CSARADREGEQPQHF
TGCAGTGCTAGAGCGGACAGGGAGGGGGAACAGCCCCAGCATTTT
>NA|NA|TRBV6-2/TRBV6-3|17|TRBJ1-2
CASSSPEDDANRYGYTF
TGTGCCAGCAGTTCCCCAGAGGACGATGCTAACCGCTATGGCTACACCTTC
>few|NA|TRBV4-1|15|TRBJ2-5
CASSQGAGTQETQYF
TGCGCCAGCAGCCAAGGGGCAGGGACCCAAGAGACCCAGTACTTC
>NA|NA|TRBV20-1|14|TRBJ2-5
CSATPGRWEETQYF
TGCAGTGCTACCCCCGGACGGTGGGAAGAGACCCAGTACTTC
>NA|NA|TRBV10-3|12|TRBJ2-5
CAISEEVETQYF
TGTGCCATCAGTGAGGAAGTTGAGACCCAGTACTTC
>NA|NA|TRBV10-3|13|TRBJ2-7
CAISEVSGYEQYF
TGTGCCATCAGTGAGGTCTCTGGCTACGAGCAGTACTTC
>NA|TRBD1|TRBV11-2|16|TRBJ1-6
CASTLRGGQPNSPLHF
TGTGCCAGCACCCTCCGGGGGGGACAGCCTAATTCACCCCTCCACTTT
>NA|NA|TRBV6-5|15|TRBJ2-3
CASSYSRGSTDTQYF
TGTGCCAGCAGTTACTCTCGGGGGAGCACAGATACGCAGTATTTT
>once|TRBD1|TRBV6-2/TRBV6-3|15|TRBJ1-5
CASSRPGQGNQPQHF
TGTGCCAGCAGTCGCCCGGGACAGGGGAATCAGCCCCAGCATTTT
>many|TRBD2|TRBV4-1|18|TRBJ2-5
CASSQEAPAGVFQETQYF
TGCGCCAGCAGCCAAGAAGCTCCAGCGGGGGTTTTCCAAGAGACCCAGTACTTC
>many|NA|TRBV12-3/TRBV12-4|11|TRBJ2-5
CASTLTGTQYF
TGTGCCAGCACCCTAACAGGGACCCAGTACTTC
>few|NA|TRBV20-1|13|TRBJ2-1
CSARAGGRTEQFF
TGCAGTGCTAGAGCTGGGGGGAGGACTGAGCAGTTCTTC
>few|NA|TRBV4-2|13|TRBJ2-7
CASTQIGRYEQYF
TGTGCCAGCACCCAGATCGGCAGGTACGAGCAGTACTTC
>few|NA|TRBV5-6|13|TRBJ1-2
CASSLEENYGYTF
TGTGCCAGCAGCTTGGAAGAGAACTATGGCTACACCTTC
>few|NA|TRBV5-1|15|TRBJ2-5
CASSFTPVGQETQYF
TGCGCCAGCAGCTTTACTCCCGTAGGGCAAGAGACCCAGTACTTC
>NA|NA|TRBV11-2|15|TRBJ2-5
CASSFHTGAQETQYF
TGTGCCAGCAGCTTCCATACAGGAGCCCAAGAGACCCAGTACTTC
>NA|TRBD1|TRBV9|16|TRBJ2-3
CASSVIETGGSDTQYF
TGTGCCAGCAGCGTCATAGAGACAGGGGGCTCAGATACGCAGTATTTT
>NA|NA|TRBV4-1|15|TRBJ2-3
CASSLGAGGTDTQYF
TGCGCCAGCAGCCTTGGAGCCGGGGGCACAGATACGCAGTATTTT
>NA|TRBD2|TRBV20-1|15|TRBJ2-5
CSATRGLAITETQYF
TGCAGTGCGACCCGGGGACTAGCGATTACGGAGACCCAGTACTTC
>few|NA|TRBV12-5|13|TRBJ2-7
CASTGATSYEQYF
TGTGCTAGCACGGGGGCGACGTCCTACGAGCAGTACTTC
>few|NA|TRBV9|13|TRBJ1-1
CASSGGGGTEAFF
TGTGCCAGCAGCGGAGGGGGTGGCACTGAAGCTTTCTTT
>NA|TRBD2|TRBV9|15|TRBJ2-1
CASSVVASGYNEQFF
TGTGCCAGCAGCGTAGTGGCTAGCGGCTACAATGAGCAGTTCTTC
>few|TRBD2|TRBV4-1|18|TRBJ2-5
CASSRGTSGGQNQETQYF
TGCGCCAGCAGCCGGGGGACTAGCGGGGGGCAAAACCAAGAGACCCAGTACTTC